This is a list of T cell receptor beta chains from one sample in a study of cytomegalovirus exposure and HLA in healthy donors. Using immunoSEQ multiplex PCR, the repertoire was profiled, and TCRdb retains in-frame clones only, with some absent. The profile shows around 150,000 clones, roughly 77% of them singletons. Source material: PBMCs. These receptor sequences come from a man between 18 and 29 years old in good health and CMV-seropositive. CDR3s leave out the opening cysteine and the closing phenylalanine or tryptophan. Each record gives: V gene, J gene, D gene, CDR3 protein. D genes are given only for firm matches.

TRBV19,TRBJ2-2,TRBD2,ASSIVAGESSGELF
TRBV5-6,TRBJ1-2,NA,ASSRNTRGYT
TRBV29-1,TRBJ1-5,NA,SVVLGYNQPQH
TRBV19,TRBJ1-5,TRBD1,ASTRDRASNQPQH
TRBV19,TRBJ1-2,NA,ASSTPPGSNYGYT
TRBV6-5,TRBJ1-4,NA,ASSYAGTSNEKLF
TRBV11-2,TRBJ1-1,NA,ASSLLRWGGLGVTEAF
TRBV19,TRBJ1-6,NA,ASSTGESPLH
TRBV19,TRBJ2-3,TRBD1,ASSLDRGGATDTQY
TRBV6-5,TRBJ1-3,NA,ASSYDRSSGNTIY
TRBV6-5,TRBJ1-2,NA,ASKIQGMRNGYT
TRBV28,TRBJ2-5,TRBD2,ASSFRGEYQETQY
TRBV5-6,TRBJ2-1,NA,ASSLRGGQGYNEQF
TRBV7-2,TRBJ2-1,TRBD2,ASSLTGAGGPGEQF
TRBV29-1,TRBJ1-1,NA,SVATGNTEAF
TRBV30,TRBJ2-1,TRBD2,AMGGLAGPYNEQF
TRBV19,TRBJ2-3,TRBD2,ASSIRGRADTQY
TRBV19,TRBJ2-5,NA,ASSSRYRVGKETQY
TRBV16,TRBJ1-2,TRBD1,ASSQSTGGNGYT
TRBV18,TRBJ1-1,NA,ASSLTGFRNTEAF
TRBV18,TRBJ1-2,NA,ASSPRRDTHSYGYT
TRBV9,TRBJ1-2,NA,ASSVGGRADYGYT
TRBV18,TRBJ1-6,TRBD1,ASSTGQDANSPGH
TRBV7-9,TRBJ1-1,TRBD1,SSSFEGAGTEAF
TRBV11-2,TRBJ2-3,TRBD2,ASGGLAIPDTQY
TRBV23-1,TRBJ1-2,NA,ASSQGREGNYGYT
TRBV27,TRBJ2-1,TRBD2,ASSLSGGLNEQF
TRBV11-3,TRBJ2-1,NA,ASRNSKGGRDYNEQF
TRBV7-2,TRBJ2-3,NA,ASSLGSGNTDTQY
TRBV6-5,TRBJ1-2,NA,ASSKGWGGGYT
TRBV11-3,TRBJ1-1,NA,ASSRFDRNTEAF
TRBV5-1,TRBJ2-2,NA,ASSLDRVVTGELF
TRBV6-5,TRBJ1-2,NA,ASRRLEAGGGYT
TRBV5-1,TRBJ1-3,NA,ASSLDSSGNTIY
TRBV7-2,TRBJ1-6,TRBD1,ASSEWGTGASPLH
TRBV7-9,TRBJ1-1,NA,ASSFPGRRGSEAF
TRBV28,TRBJ2-2,NA,ASSPGDSATGELF
TRBV19,TRBJ1-5,NA,ASRVEGWGNQPQH
TRBV9,TRBJ2-5,NA,ASSVGVGARETQY
TRBV27,TRBJ2-1,NA,ASSLSASGRGDEQF
TRBV6-6,TRBJ2-1,TRBD2,ASRPPGTSGRNEQF
TRBV5-4,TRBJ1-1,NA,ASSLDVGLNTEAF
TRBV30,TRBJ2-3,NA,AWTGSGTDTQY
TRBV5-1,TRBJ2-2,NA,ASSVGTNTGELF
TRBV5-1,TRBJ2-5,TRBD1,ASSPDRETQY